Following are 7 T cell receptor beta chains from one sample sequenced in a study of shared clonotypes between healthy human individuals. The method was immunoSEQ multiplex PCR; TCRdb's version includes in-frame clones alone and lacks a portion of them. The table shows approximately 240,000 clones, with under 80% occurring only once. Specimen: memory CD4+ T cells sorted from blood. Subset in this sample: CD45RA-negative fraction. Source of these receptors: a young man in good health.

This rearrangement joins TRBV4-3 to TRBJ2-3; possibly TRBD2 for D (5 bases). In germline, CDR1 is LGHNA, CDR2 YSLEER. The V gene lost 3 bases and the J gene lost 2 bases, with 12 bases spanning the gap. CDR3 length: 15 amino acids. The CDR3 nucleotides read TGCGCCAGCAGCCAGCTAAGCGGTACCACAGATACGCAGTATTTT. Its translation: CASSQLSGTTDTQYF.

This clone was seen only once. V gene TRBV5-1 combines with J gene TRBJ2-1; 7 positions match TRBD2. The germline CDR1 and CDR2 sequences are SGHRS and YFSETQ. Trimming at V came to 5 bases and at J to 4 bases, leaving 6 bases not matched to a gene. The length of the CDR3 is 14 residues. The DNA for the CDR3 is TGCGCCAGCAGGCGGCTAGCGGATTACAATGAGCAGTTCTTC. Its protein product is CASRRLADYNEQFF.

The chain carries TRBV28 and TRBJ1-3; D is unclear. Trimming stripped 2 bases from V and 3 bases from J, with 20 bases between. The CDR3 consists of 18 residues. From germline, CDR1 is MDHEN and CDR2 SYDVKM. CDR3 loop: CASSLHPGRGLVGNTIYF. DNA of the CDR3: TGTGCCAGCAGTTTACATCCCGGTAGAGGTTTGGTTGGAAACACCATATATTTT.

The J gene is TRBJ1-1, the V gene TRBV18, with unresolved D. CDR3 length: 15 residues. V lost 6 bases and J 5 bases, leaving 19 bases between the germline ends. Germline V gene data show CDR1 as KGHSH and CDR2 as LQKENI. The CDR3 DNA reads as TGTGCCAGCTCGCCCGATGTTCCGCTGGGGACTGAAGCTTTCTTT. This encodes CASSPDVPLGTEAFF.

This clone was counted only a few times. J is TRBJ2-2 and V is TRBV27; 10 bases agree with TRBD2. J gave up 2 bases and V 6 bases, and 6 bases lay outside the gene matches. The CDR3 totals 16 residues. CDR1 is MNHEY, CDR2 SMNVEV, per germline (reference sequence). The CDR3 is CASRALAGDNTGELFF. In nucleotides, the CDR3 is TGTGCCAGCAGAGCTCTAGCGGGAGACAACACCGGGGAGCTGTTTTTT.

This chain connects TRBV2 to TRBJ2-7, with D hard to call. Germline loops: CDR1 SNHLY, CDR2 FYNNEI. This CDR3 region has 13 residues. V was cut by 6 bases and J by 2 bases, with 11 bases left in between. CDR3 sequence (DNA): TGTGCCAGCAGCACCAACAGCCCCTACGAGCAGTACTTC. Residues: CASSTNSPYEQYF.

The genes are TRBV6-5 and TRBJ2-3; D is uncertain. The V gene's germline CDR1 is MNHEY and CDR2 SVGAGI. Trimming removed 4 bases from V and 6 bases from J, with 14 bases in between. The CDR3 contains 14 residues. For the CDR3, the DNA is TGTGCCAGCAGTTCCCCGAACCGTAAGGATACGCAGTATTTT. It specifies CASSSPNRKDTQYF.